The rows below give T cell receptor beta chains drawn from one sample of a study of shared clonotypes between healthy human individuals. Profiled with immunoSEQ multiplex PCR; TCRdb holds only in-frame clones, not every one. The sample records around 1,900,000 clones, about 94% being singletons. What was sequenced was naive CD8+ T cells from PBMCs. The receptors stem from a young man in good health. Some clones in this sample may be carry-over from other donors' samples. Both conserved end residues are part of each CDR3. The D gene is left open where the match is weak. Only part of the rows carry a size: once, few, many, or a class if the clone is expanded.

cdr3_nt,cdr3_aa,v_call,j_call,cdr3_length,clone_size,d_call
TGCAGCGTTGAAACCATGTTTTCCAGGGTGACTGGATCCTACAATGAGCAGTTCTTC,CSVETMFSRVTGSYNEQFF,TRBV29-1,TRBJ2-1,19,.,.
TGTGCCAGCAGTTTAGGGACGGCTGGATACGAGCAGTACTTC,CASSLGTAGYEQYF,TRBV27,TRBJ2-7,14,.,.
TGCAGCGTTGAAAGACGGAACTCCTACGAGCAGTACTTC,CSVERRNSYEQYF,TRBV29-1,TRBJ2-7,13,.,.
TGTGCCAGCAGTCAAGACAGGGGGACAGGATACGAGCAGTACTTC,CASSQDRGTGYEQYF,TRBV6-1,TRBJ2-7,15,.,TRBD1
TGTGCCAGCAGTCCCTCGGGGGGGACCTTTTTGTATGAGCAGTTCTTC,CASSPSGGTFLYEQFF,TRBV27,TRBJ2-1,16,.,TRBD2
TGTGCCAGCACAGGAATGACATACAATGAGCAGTTCTTC,CASTGMTYNEQFF,TRBV5-4,TRBJ2-1,13,.,.
TGTGCCAGCTCACCATACGCAGCCTACGAGCAGTACTTC,CASSPYAAYEQYF,TRBV18,TRBJ2-7,13,.,.
TGTGCCAGCAGCGCAGATCTAGTGAGGGAGCTGTTTTTT,CASSADLVRELFF,TRBV9,TRBJ2-2,13,.,.
TGTGCCAGCAGCTCCTCCGGGGGTGGGGCCAGGGCCTACGAGCAGTACTTC,CASSSSGGGARAYEQYF,TRBV7-9,TRBJ2-7,17,.,.
TGTGCTAGTGGCCCCCAGGTTTCCTACGAGCAGTACTTC,CASGPQVSYEQYF,TRBV12-5,TRBJ2-7,13,.,.
TGTGCCAGCAGCCCGAGGAGGGTGGGGACCGGGGAGCTGTTTTTT,CASSPRRVGTGELFF,TRBV5-8,TRBJ2-2,15,.,.
TGTGCCAGCAGTTTAGGGTTATCGGGTCAGCCCCAGCATTTT,CASSLGLSGQPQHF,TRBV28,TRBJ1-5,14,few,.
TGTGCCAGCAGTACAGCAGGATGGGGGAACACTGAAGCTTTCTTT,CASSTAGWGNTEAFF,TRBV28,TRBJ1-1,15,.,.
TGCAGCGTAGCGGGACTAGCGGGAGGGCCAGATGAGCAGTTCTTC,CSVAGLAGGPDEQFF,TRBV29-1,TRBJ2-1,15,.,TRBD2
TGTGCCAGCAGCCAAGTTGCCTACACAGATACGCAGTATTTT,CASSQVAYTDTQYF,TRBV14,TRBJ2-3,14,.,.
TGTGCCAGCAGTTTGGCAGGGGGAAACTATGGCTACACCTTC,CASSLAGGNYGYTF,TRBV27,TRBJ1-2,14,.,TRBD1
TGCAGCGTTGTAGGATCGGGCAGGGGTCGGGAGCAGTACTTC,CSVVGSGRGREQYF,TRBV29-1,TRBJ2-7,14,.,.
TGTGCCAGCAGCTTAGTCCCTAGCGGGGGGCTAACAGATACGCAGTATTTT,CASSLVPSGGLTDTQYF,TRBV7-8,TRBJ2-3,17,.,TRBD2
TGTGCCAGTAGCCAATCCCGGACAGTGAACACCGGGGAGCTGTTTTTT,CASSQSRTVNTGELFF,TRBV19,TRBJ2-2,16,.,.
TGCGCCAGCAGCCACCCTACCAGGACAGGGGAACTCTATGGCTACACCTTC,CASSHPTRTGELYGYTF,TRBV4-1,TRBJ1-2,17,once,TRBD1